One and the same sample provided the 22 T cell receptor beta chains below, sequenced in a study of read filtering for tumor transcriptome and immune sequencing. The library was built from about 400 ng RNA with molecular barcoded adaptors for alpha/delta and beta/gamma chains. TCRdb reprocessed the reads with MiXCR, giving one entry per CDR3 protein. The sample has under 150,000 distinct CDR3 sequences, less than 15% seen once. Sequences were obtained from a population of CD138-negative cells sorted from bone marrow. The receptors come from a donor aged 40 or older with multiple myeloma.

To note about this clonotype: This may stem from a read error, because a much larger clone lies one nucleotide away. The chain links TRBV6-2 or TRBV6-3 to TRBJ2-7; D is tentatively TRBD1 or TRBD2 (5 bases each). Germline lookup yields CDR1 MNHEY and CDR2 SVGEGT. The CDR3 is made up of 14 amino acids. CDR3 nucleotides: TGTGTCAGCAGTTACGGGACGGTTACCTACGAGCAGTACTTC. Translation gives CVSSYGTVTYEQYF.

There are many counts of this clonotype. The rearrangement links TRBV5-1 to TRBJ1-1; D is possibly TRBD1 (5 bases). The CDR3 runs 18 residues. CDR1 and CDR2 from the germline V gene are SGHRS and YFSETQ. The germline V and J ends were trimmed by 0 bases and 1 base, with 19 bases remaining between them. The CDR3: CASSLGLRSTGENTEAFF. In DNA form, the CDR3 reads TGCGCCAGCAGCTTGGGGTTAAGGTCGACGGGGGAGAACACTGAAGCTTTCTTT.

This clonotype showed up many times. The chain uses TRBV20-1 and TRBJ1-5, with D perhaps matching TRBD1 (5 bases). Trimming cost V 3 bases and J 2 bases, with 11 bases left between them. The CDR3 has 14 amino acids. CDR1 DFQATT and CDR2 SNEGSKA come from the germline V gene (reference sequence). The CDR3 is CSARLGRGNQPQHF. The CDR3 nucleotides read TGCAGTGCTAGGCTCGGCAGGGGCAATCAGCCCCAGCATTTT.

This clonotype was counted many times. The gene calls are TRBV12-3 or TRBV12-4 and TRBJ1-5, with unresolved D. The CDR3 covers 12 residues. Trimming stripped 3 bases from V and 6 bases from J, with 6 bases between. CDR3 in DNA: TGTGCCAGCAGTTTCCGAGGTCAGCCCCAGCATTTT. It yields the protein CASSFRGQPQHF.

This clonotype was recorded many times. The chain carries TRBV4-1 and TRBJ2-7; no firm D call. Trimming took off 2 bases at V and 7 bases at J, with 9 bases between the two ends. CDR1 and CDR2 from the germline V gene are MGHRA and YSYEKL. The CDR3 totals 12 residues. The CDR3 here is CASSQSGTEQYF. CDR3 nucleotide sequence: TGCGCCAGCAGCCAAAGTGGCACTGAGCAGTACTTC.

At least ten counts were recorded for this clonotype. The chain has TRBV30 and TRBJ2-7, with TRBD2 as a possible D gene (6 bases). Trimming cost V 2 bases and J 7 bases, with 12 bases left between them. CDR3 length: 12 amino acids. Germline loops: CDR1 GTSNPN, CDR2 SVGIG (reference sequence). The CDR3 DNA is TGTGCCTGGAGTCAGGGCCGGGGGGAGCAGTACTTC. Translated: CAWSQGRGEQYF.

This clonotype showed up many times. The chain couples TRBV20-1 to TRBJ2-1; D possibly corresponds to TRBD2 (6 bases). The germline V gene encodes CDR1 DFQATT and CDR2 SNEGSKA (reference sequence). This CDR3 has 13 amino acids. Trimming pared 3 bases from V and 3 bases from J, leaving 9 bases between. The CDR3 nucleotides read TGCAGTGCTAGCGGGAGTAACTACAATGAGCAGTTCTTC. Translated: CSASGSNYNEQFF.

As for this clonotype: Being one base from a much bigger clone, this may be a read error. The chain combines TRBV7-3 with TRBJ2-1, with TRBD1 matching 8 bases. CDR1 and CDR2 (germline): SGHTA, FQGTGA. Trimming removed 5 bases from V and 9 bases from J; junction bases left unmatched: 12. The CDR3 length is 15 residues. CDR3 loop: CASSQVTGAAGEQFF. CDR3 bases: TGTGCCAGCAGCCAAGTGACAGGGGCTGCCGGTGAGCAGTTCTTC.

V is TRBV6-5 and J is TRBJ2-7, with a possible D match to TRBD2 (5 bases). Per germline, CDR1 MNHEY and CDR2 SVGAGI. The V end lost 6 bases, the J end lost 4 bases, and 22 bases lay between the germline ends. There are 16 residues in the CDR3. This CDR3 is CASSPGPAVNLYEQYF. CDR3 DNA sequence: TGTGCCAGCAGCCCCGGGCCAGCGGTGAACCTATACGAGCAGTACTTC.

This clonotype was counted only a few times. The genes are TRBV4-3 and TRBJ1-2; D is perhaps TRBD1 (6 bases). The CDR3 has 15 residues. V dropped 1 base and J dropped 4 bases, with 13 bases sitting between them. Germline V lookup: CDR1 LGHNA, CDR2 YSLEER. CDR3 sequence: CASSQVFRGGYGYTF. The CDR3, as DNA: TGCGCCAGCAGCCAAGTATTCAGGGGTGGCTATGGCTACACCTTC.

Ten or more counts support this clonotype. This chain joins TRBV6-6 and TRBJ2-7, with D possibly being TRBD1 or TRBD2 (5 bases each). The CDR3 has 15 amino acids. CDR1 MNHNY and CDR2 SVGAGI come from the germline V gene (reference sequence). The V gene lost 10 bases and the J gene lost 0 bases, with 19 bases spanning the gap. The chain's CDR3 is CATYGTYDSSYEQYF. The CDR3 DNA reads as TGTGCCACCTACGGGACCTACGATTCCTCCTACGAGCAGTACTTC.

As to this clonotype: A read error may explain this, as a much larger clone is one base away. This chain uses TRBV10-3 with TRBJ2-5; 7 nucleotides line up with TRBD1. CDR1 is ENHRY and CDR2 is SYGVKD in the germline V gene. The CDR3 is 14 residues long. This CDR3 is CDIRLGQEQETQYF. The CDR3 bases are TGTGACATCAGACTCGGACAGGAACAAGAGACCCAGTACTTC.

This clonotype has a count of ten or more. The chain carries TRBV4-3 and TRBJ2-2; 13 bases align to TRBD2. The junction had 14 bases not matched to a gene; V was cut back by 1 base and J by 3 bases. CDR3 size: 21 residues. Germline V CDR1 and CDR2: LGHNA, YSLEER. The CDR3 DNA is TGCGCCAGCAGCCAAGGACTCTCTACTAGCGGGAGGGCCCTGGACACCGGGGAGCTGTTTTTT. Translated: CASSQGLSTSGRALDTGELFF.

This clonotype was found many times. This chain uses TRBV7-2 with TRBJ2-3; D remains ambiguous. CDR1 and CDR2 (germline): SGHTA, FQGNSA. Trimming left V 5 bases short and J 5 bases short, with 14 bases between. CDR3 length equals 14 residues. CDR3 loop: CASSPSFGQDTQYF. For the CDR3, the DNA is TGTGCCAGCAGCCCCTCGTTTGGCCAAGATACGCAGTATTTT.

This clonotype has at least ten counts. V usage is TRBV20-1 and J usage is TRBJ2-2; D not resolved. Germline V lookup: CDR1 DFQATT, CDR2 SNEGSKA (reference sequence). This CDR3 is 12 amino acids long. Deletions cut 3 bases from V and 0 bases from J, with 2 bases between. The CDR3 loop reads CSARANTGELFF. CDR3 nucleotides: TGCAGTGCTAGGGCGAACACCGGGGAGCTGTTTTTT.

In this sample, this clonotype turned up many times. V usage is TRBV20-1 and J usage is TRBJ1-1; D possibly corresponds to TRBD1 (6 bases). Trimming cost V 5 bases and J 5 bases, with 15 bases left between them. This CDR3 spans 13 amino acids. Germline lookup yields CDR1 DFQATT and CDR2 SNEGSKA (reference sequence). CDR3 loop: CSAVQRGATEAFF. The CDR3, as DNA: TGCAGTGCTGTCCAGAGGGGGGCAACTGAAGCTTTCTTT.

This clonotype came up many times. The CDR3 DNA reads TGCGCCAGCAGGCCGGGCCCGATGAGGGGACAGGGGTACAATGAGCAGTTCTTC. Translation gives CASRPGPMRGQGYNEQFF. The chain carries TRBV5-1 and TRBJ2-1, with 10 bases matching TRBD1. The germline V gene encodes CDR1 SGHRS and CDR2 YFSETQ. The CDR3 is 18 residues long. The V segment lost 5 bases and the J segment 4 bases; nucleotides outside the gene matches: 15.

The table lists this clonotype with many counts. The V gene is TRBV13, the J gene TRBJ2-7; 9 bases are shared with TRBD2. The V gene's germline CDR1 is PRHDT and CDR2 FYEKMQ (reference sequence). V lost 5 bases, J lost 7 bases, and 6 bases stayed unmatched. The CDR3 has 13 amino acids. CDR3 bases: TGTGCCAGCAGCGTTAGCGGGAGAGGGGAGCAGTACTTC. Its translation: CASSVSGRGEQYF.

This clonotype has ten or more counts. The rearrangement links TRBV29-1 to TRBJ1-5; 11 positions match TRBD1. This CDR3 has 15 amino acids. Germline CDR1 reads SQVTM; CDR2 reads ANQGSEA. The J segment lost 4 bases and the V segment lost 7 bases, leaving 9 bases of the junction unmatched. The CDR3 protein is CSAVPGQGGNQPQHF. As DNA, the CDR3 is TGCAGCGCCGTCCCGGGACAGGGGGGGAATCAGCCCCAGCATTTT.

In this sample, this clonotype turned up a few times. The chain combines TRBV4-2 with TRBJ2-7; 12 bases map to TRBD2. J lost 3 bases, V lost 1 base, and 4 bases had no gene match. The CDR3 runs to 16 residues. The germline CDR1 and CDR2 sequences are LGHNA and YNFKEQ. CDR3 sequence reads: CASSQGLAGVDYEQYF. The DNA of the CDR3 is TGTGCCAGCAGCCAAGGACTAGCGGGAGTTGACTACGAGCAGTACTTC.

This clonotype was seen ten or more times. The gene calls are TRBV5-1 and TRBJ2-5; perhaps TRBD1 as D (5 bases). Looked up from germline, CDR1 is SGHRS and CDR2 is YFSETQ. Between the trimmed V and J ends, which lost 1 base and 2 bases, there was a span of 9 bases. The CDR3 is 14 amino acids. The CDR3 sequence is CASSLFQGQETQYF. The CDR3 coding sequence is TGCGCCAGCAGCTTGTTCCAGGGTCAAGAGACCCAGTACTTC.

As DNA, the CDR3 is TGTGCCAGCTCACCACCGATGGAACAAGCTTTCTTT. Its protein product is CASSPPMEQAFF. The chain couples TRBV18 to TRBJ1-1; D ambiguous. Trimming shortened V by 0 bases and J by 9 bases, and 8 bases separated the two germline ends. This CDR3 is built from 12 residues. In germline, CDR1 is KGHSH, CDR2 LQKENI.